These T cell receptor beta chains were read from a single sample in a study of CD8+ T cells in alopecia areata. Measured with immunoSEQ multiplex PCR; TCRdb has only the in-frame clones, and not every one. The table has approximately 89,000 clones, about 51% seen once; the top ten hold around 5.7%. What was sequenced was NKG2D-high CD8+ T cells sorted from blood. Receptor source: a human donor with alopecia areata. CDR3s include the opening cysteine and the closing phenylalanine or tryptophan. Each record gives: J gene, V gene, CDR3 length, D gene, clone size, CDR3 DNA, CDR3 protein. The D gene is left open where the match is weak. Expanded clones are given a class, and other clones once, few, many or no size at all.

>TRBJ2-1|TRBV30|15|NA|NA
TGTGCCTGGAGTGATGAAACAGTCCTAACCGATGAGCAGTTCTTC
CAWSDETVLTDEQFF
>TRBJ2-1|TRBV18|16|NA|NA
TGTGCCAGCTCACCACCTTACGGGGGAGCCTACAATGAGCAGTTCTTC
CASSPPYGGAYNEQFF
>TRBJ2-7|TRBV27|13|NA|once
TGTGCCAGCGTGCCGCCGGGGGGCCACGAGCAGTACTTC
CASVPPGGHEQYF
>TRBJ2-5|TRBV25-1|10|NA|NA
TGTGCCAGCAGCTTAGAGACCCAGTACTTC
CASSLETQYF
>TRBJ1-1|TRBV19|12|TRBD1|few
TGTGCCAGTCGGGACAGGGCCACTGAAGCTTTCTTT
CASRDRATEAFF
>TRBJ2-3|TRBV13|13|NA|NA
TGTGCCAGCAGCTCCGGACTCTCAGATACGCAGTATTTT
CASSSGLSDTQYF
>TRBJ1-1|TRBV29-1|17|NA|NA
TGCAGCGTTGAAGGGAGGGGTATCTCCCCAGAAAACACTGAAGCTTTCTTT
CSVEGRGISPENTEAFF
>TRBJ2-7|TRBV10-2|15|TRBD2|few
TGCGCCAGCAGCGAAACTAGCGGCAATGCGGACGAGCAGTACTTC
CASSETSGNADEQYF
>TRBJ1-1|TRBV7-9|14|NA|few
TGTGCCAGCAGCCCGCCGACAGCGAACACTGAAGCTTTCTTT
CASSPPTANTEAFF
>TRBJ1-2|TRBV27|13|NA|NA
TGTGCCAGCAGTTTAGGAGGGGACTATGGCTACACCTTC
CASSLGGDYGYTF
>TRBJ2-7|TRBV4-1|15|NA|NA
TGCGCCAGCAGCCAAGGCCTCACCGGGATAGGCGAGCAGTACTTC
CASSQGLTGIGEQYF